Shown below are 9 T cell receptor beta chains from a single sample sequenced in a study of blood T cell repertoires in COVID-19 (dated by TCRdb to between 2020 and 2021). Library generation was performed with the immunoSEQ multiplex PCR assay. TCRdb mirrors the immuneACCESS table, restricted to in-frame sequences. Some clones are absent from its copies; in checked studies, under half trace to an unresolved V gene, and the reason for the others is unknown. The sample includes about 34,000 clones, with about 90% observed a single time. The top ten constitute under 25% of the sample. Specimen: peripheral blood. These receptors all come from a man aged 80 or over with acute or convalescent COVID-19.

This chain links TRBV19 with TRBJ1-2; D gene unclear. The V gene lost 3 bases and the J gene lost 2 bases, with 10 bases spanning the gap. Germline V gene sequence: CDR1 LNHDA, CDR2 SQIVND (reference sequence). The CDR3 totals 14 residues. The CDR3 region has the DNA TGTGCCAGTAGTATCGGGAGCCCGAACTATGGCTACACCTTC. Amino acids: CASSIGSPNYGYTF. Full variable domain (rest looked up from reference TRBV19 and TRBJ1-2): DGGITQSPKYLFRKEGQNVTLSCEQNLNHDAMYWYRQDPGQGLRLIYYSQIVNDFQKGDIAEGYSVSREKKESFPLTVTSAQKNPTAFYLCASSIGSPNYGYTFGSGTRLTVV.

The genes are TRBV29-1 and TRBJ1-2; D is perhaps TRBD1 (5 bases). CDR1 SQVTM and CDR2 ANQGSEA come from the germline V gene. The CDR3 is 13 residues long. The germline V and J ends were trimmed by 6 bases and 1 base, with 12 bases remaining between them. This CDR3 reads CSVPRQINYGYTF. The CDR3 DNA follows: TGCAGCGTCCCTAGACAGATTAACTATGGCTACACCTTC.

The CDR3, as DNA: TGTGCCACCAGTGACCCTACAGGGGGCGTGGGTACGCAGTATTTT. Its protein product is CATSDPTGGVGTQYF. This chain uses TRBV24-1 with TRBJ2-3; 9 positions agree with TRBD1. In germline, CDR1 is KGHDR, CDR2 SFDVKD. J was trimmed by 8 bases and V by 4 bases; bases with no gene match: 9. The CDR3 runs to 15 residues.

This chain uses TRBV24-1 with TRBJ1-4; TRBD1 aligns across 7 bases. Germline V lookup: CDR1 KGHDR, CDR2 SFDVKD. Trimming removed 9 bases from V and 3 bases from J; junction bases left unmatched: 15. This CDR3 spans 17 amino acids. CDR3 protein: CATHGGTGVGPNEKLFF. DNA for the CDR3: TGTGCCACCCATGGGGGAACAGGGGTAGGGCCTAATGAAAAACTGTTTTTT.

The V gene is TRBV5-4, the J gene TRBJ2-5, with 8 positions matching TRBD1. J was trimmed by 5 bases and V by 4 bases; bases with no gene match: 4. Germline loops: CDR1 SGHNT, CDR2 YYREEE (reference sequence). The CDR3 spans 13 residues. CDR3 sequence (DNA): TGTGCCAGCAGCCCAGGGGGCGGGGAGACCCAGTACTTC. This sequence encodes CASSPGGGETQYF. Using reference TRBV5-4 and TRBJ2-5 for the parts outside the CDR3, the full variable domain is ETGVTQSPTHLIKTRGQQVTLRCSSQSGHNTVSWYQQALGQGPQFIFQYYREEENGRGNFPPRFSGLQFPNYSSELNVNALELDDSALYLCASSPGGGETQYFGPGTRLLVL.

The V gene is TRBV19, the J gene TRBJ2-4, with TRBD1 identical over 9 bases. The CDR3 contains 16 residues. Looked up from germline, CDR1 is LNHDA and CDR2 is SQIVND (reference sequence). V was clipped by 1 base and J by 7 bases; unmatched bases: 8. As DNA, the CDR3 is TGTGCCAGTAGTATAGCGGGGACAGGGAGCGGGAACATTCAGTACTTC. It specifies CASSIAGTGSGNIQYF.

This chain links TRBV29-1 with TRBJ2-7; 7 bases line up with TRBD1. V gave up 6 bases and J gave up 1 base; unmatched junction bases: 9. The CDR3 contains 14 residues. Germline values: CDR1 SQVTM, CDR2 ANQGSEA. This chain's CDR3 is CSVKTGVVSYEQYF. DNA of the CDR3: TGCAGCGTCAAAACAGGGGTCGTTTCCTACGAGCAGTACTTC.

The V call is TRBV11-3, the J call TRBJ2-3; 12 bases are a match to TRBD2. The CDR3 loop spans 17 amino acids. The germline V gene encodes CDR1 SGHNT and CDR2 YENEEA. The V segment lost 5 bases and the J segment 0 bases; nucleotides outside the gene matches: 6. The CDR3 DNA is TGTGCCAGCAGCGCGACTAGCGGGGGCTTCAGCACAGATACGCAGTATTTT. Encoded protein: CASSATSGGFSTDTQYF. Combining the CDR3 with reference TRBV11-3 and TRBJ2-3 gives the whole variable domain EAGVVQSPRYKIIEKKQPVAFWCNPISGHNTLYWYLQNLGQGPELLIRYENEEAVDDSQLPKDRFSAERLKGVDSTLKIQPAELGDSAVYLCASSATSGGFSTDTQYFGPGTRLTVL.

V and J are TRBV25-1 and TRBJ1-3; TRBD1 is a possible D gene (6 bases). In germline, CDR1 is MGHDK, CDR2 SYGVNS. Between the trimmed V and J ends, which lost 3 bases and 2 bases, there was a span of 8 bases. The CDR3 totals 14 residues. The CDR3 DNA is TGTGCCAGCAGTGAGACAGGACCTGGAAACACCATATATTTT. As protein: CASSETGPGNTIYF.